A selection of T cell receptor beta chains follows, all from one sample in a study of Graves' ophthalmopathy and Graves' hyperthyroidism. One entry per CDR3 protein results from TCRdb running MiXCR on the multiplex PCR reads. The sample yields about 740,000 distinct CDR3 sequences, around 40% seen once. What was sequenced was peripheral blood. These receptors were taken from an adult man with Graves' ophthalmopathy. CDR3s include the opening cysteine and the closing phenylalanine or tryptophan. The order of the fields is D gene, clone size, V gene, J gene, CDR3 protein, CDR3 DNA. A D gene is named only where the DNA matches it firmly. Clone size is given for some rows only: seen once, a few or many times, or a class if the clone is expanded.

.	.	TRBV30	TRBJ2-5	CAWSPPPAVQETQYF	TGTGCCTGGAGTCCCCCTCCTGCAGTCCAAGAGACCCAGTACTTC
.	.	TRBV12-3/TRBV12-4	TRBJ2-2	CASSLVPHNTGELFF	TGTGCCAGCAGTTTGGTCCCTCACAACACCGGGGAGCTGTTTTTT
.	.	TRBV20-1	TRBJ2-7	CSAPKAGSYEQYF	TGCAGTGCTCCTAAGGCAGGGAGCTACGAGCAGTACTTC
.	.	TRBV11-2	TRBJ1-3	CASSLGSGVSGNTIYF	TGTGCCAGCAGCTTAGGTTCAGGGGTCTCTGGAAACACCATATATTTT
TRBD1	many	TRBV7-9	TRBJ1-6	CASSDNRGFISPLHF	TGTGCCAGCAGCGATAACAGGGGGTTTATTTCACCCCTCCACTTT
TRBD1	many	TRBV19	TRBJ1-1	CASSPVRQGSSEAFF	TGTGCCAGTAGTCCTGTACGACAGGGATCATCTGAAGCTTTCTTT
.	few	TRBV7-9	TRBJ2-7	CASSLVEAKGEQYF	TGTGCCAGCAGCTTAGTAGAGGCGAAGGGGGAGCAGTACTTC
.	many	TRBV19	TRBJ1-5	CASTTGGQPQHF	TGTGCCAGTACTACCGGGGGTCAGCCCCAGCATTTT
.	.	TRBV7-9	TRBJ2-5	CASSLIAGAVETQYF	TGTGCCAGCAGCTTAATAGCCGGGGCGGTGGAGACCCAGTACTTC
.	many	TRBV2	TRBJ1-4	CASSVRGTNEKLFF	TGTGCCAGCTCCGTCCGGGGGACTAATGAAAAACTGTTTTTT
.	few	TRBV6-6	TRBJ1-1	CASSYGGYGGNTEAFF	TGTGCCAGCAGTTACGGAGGATACGGAGGGAACACTGAAGCTTTCTTT
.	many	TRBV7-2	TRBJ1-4	CASSPEIATNEKLFF	TGTGCCAGCAGCCCTGAGATCGCAACTAATGAAAAACTGTTTTTT
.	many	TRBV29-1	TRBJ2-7	CSVEVSTYEQYF	TGCAGCGTTGAGGTGTCAACCTACGAGCAGTACTTC
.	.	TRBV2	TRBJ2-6	CASSDTPSGANVLTF	TGTGCCAGCAGTGACACGCCTTCTGGGGCCAACGTCCTGACTTTC
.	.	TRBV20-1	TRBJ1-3	CSAKRAPGNTIYF	TGCAGTGCTAAACGGGCCCCTGGAAACACCATATATTTT
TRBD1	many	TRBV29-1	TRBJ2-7	CSVEATGGAYEQYF	TGCAGCGTTGAAGCGACAGGGGGGGCCTACGAGCAGTACTTC
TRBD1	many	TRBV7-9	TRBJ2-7	CASSSLDRVYEQYF	TGTGCCAGCAGTTCCCTTGACAGGGTCTACGAGCAGTACTTC
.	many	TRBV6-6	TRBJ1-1	CASSHLGTEAFF	TGTGCCAGCAGTCATCTGGGCACTGAAGCTTTCTTT
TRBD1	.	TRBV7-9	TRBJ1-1	CASSQDRGMNTEAFF	TGTGCCAGCAGCCAAGACAGGGGGATGAACACTGAAGCTTTCTTT